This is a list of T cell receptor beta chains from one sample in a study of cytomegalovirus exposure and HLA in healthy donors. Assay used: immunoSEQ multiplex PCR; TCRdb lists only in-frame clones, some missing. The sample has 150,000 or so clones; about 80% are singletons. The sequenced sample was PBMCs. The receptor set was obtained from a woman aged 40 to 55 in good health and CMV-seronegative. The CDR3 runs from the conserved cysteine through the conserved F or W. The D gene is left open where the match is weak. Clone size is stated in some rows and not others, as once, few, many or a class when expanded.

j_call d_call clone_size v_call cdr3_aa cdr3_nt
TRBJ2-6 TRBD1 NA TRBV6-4 CASSTGASAGANVLTF TGTGCCAGCAGCACAGGGGCCTCAGCTGGGGCCAACGTCCTGACTTTC
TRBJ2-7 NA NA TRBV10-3 CAISGPYGLSSYEQYF TGTGCCATCAGTGGTCCGTACGGACTCTCCTCCTACGAGCAGTACTTC
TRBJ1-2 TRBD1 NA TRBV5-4 CASSSVRQGGYGYTF TGTGCCAGCAGCTCCGTGCGGCAGGGGGGCTATGGCTACACCTTC
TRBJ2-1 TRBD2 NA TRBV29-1 CSGLAGVYNEQFF TGCAGCGGCCTAGCGGGGGTCTACAATGAGCAGTTCTTC
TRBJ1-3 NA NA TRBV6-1 CASSEQGYTIYF TGTGCCAGCAGTGAACAGGGGTACACCATATATTTT
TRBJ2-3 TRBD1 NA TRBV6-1 CASSEAIQGADTQYF TGTGCCAGCAGTGAAGCTATACAGGGGGCAGATACGCAGTATTTT
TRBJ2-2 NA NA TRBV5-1 CASSYLQGSGELFF TGCGCCAGCAGCTACCTTCAGGGCTCCGGGGAGCTGTTTTTT
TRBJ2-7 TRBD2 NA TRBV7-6 CASSLGPNSGTSHEQYF TGTGCCAGCAGCTTAGGTCCCAATTCCGGGACTAGCCACGAGCAGTACTTC
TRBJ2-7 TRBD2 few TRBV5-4 CASSFRTSGDLPGEQYF TGTGCCAGCAGCTTTCGGACTAGCGGGGACCTCCCTGGGGAGCAGTACTTC
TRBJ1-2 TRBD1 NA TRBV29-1 CSVTGMGSGYTF TGCAGCGTGACAGGGATGGGAAGTGGCTACACCTTC
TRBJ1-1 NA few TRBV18 CASSPQQGEAFF TGTGCCAGCTCACCTCAACAGGGTGAAGCTTTCTTT
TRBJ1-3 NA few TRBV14 CASSHPVGNTIYF TGTGCCAGCAGCCATCCGGTTGGAAACACCATATATTTT
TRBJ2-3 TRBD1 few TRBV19 CASSIGGQGYHTDTQYF TGTGCCAGTAGTATAGGGGGACAGGGGTATCACACAGATACGCAGTATTTT
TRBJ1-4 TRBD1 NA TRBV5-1 CASSPGQGGGEKLFF TGCGCCAGCAGCCCGGGACAGGGTGGGGGTGAAAAACTGTTTTTT
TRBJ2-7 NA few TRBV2 CASSVQGWGEQYF TGTGCCAGCAGCGTACAGGGTTGGGGCGAGCAGTACTTC
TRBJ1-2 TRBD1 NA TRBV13 CASGLTGGVEGYTF TGTGCCAGCGGCCTGACAGGGGGCGTTGAAGGCTACACCTTC
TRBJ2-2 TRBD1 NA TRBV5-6 CASSLLGQGGTGELFF TGTGCCAGCAGCTTGCTAGGACAGGGTGGCACCGGGGAGCTGTTTTTT
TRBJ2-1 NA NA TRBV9 CASSVGDPTLEQFF TGTGCCAGCAGCGTAGGCGACCCGACACTTGAGCAGTTCTTC
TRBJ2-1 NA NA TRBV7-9 CASSFSAPGDEQFF TGTGCCAGCAGCTTTTCGGCCCCTGGAGATGAGCAGTTCTTC
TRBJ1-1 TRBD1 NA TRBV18 CASSPTGKDTEAFF TGTGCCAGCTCACCGACAGGGAAGGACACTGAAGCTTTCTTT
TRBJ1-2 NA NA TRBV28 CASRTTGDYGYTF TGTGCCAGCAGGACGACAGGAGATTATGGCTACACCTTC
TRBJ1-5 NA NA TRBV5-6 CASSASGAAQPQHF TGTGCCAGCAGCGCCTCGGGAGCGGCTCAGCCCCAGCATTTT
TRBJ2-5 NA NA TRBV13 CASSLPKETQYF TGTGCCAGCAGCTTACCTAAAGAGACCCAGTACTTC
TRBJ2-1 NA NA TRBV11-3 CASSFLAASYNEQFF TGTGCCAGCAGCTTTCTGGCGGCCTCCTACAATGAGCAGTTCTTC
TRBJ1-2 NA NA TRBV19 CAAHRDGNYGYTF TGTGCGGCCCACAGGGACGGGAACTATGGCTACACCTTC
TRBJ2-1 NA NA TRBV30 CAWSPPELYNEQFF TGTGCCTGGAGTCCTCCTGAACTGTACAATGAGCAGTTCTTC